A single sample is the source of the 8 T cell receptor beta chains below, sequenced in a study of blood T cell repertoires in COVID-19. Produced via immunoSEQ multiplex PCR; TCRdb's table is partial and in-frame only. The sample shows approximately 150,000 clones, roughly 89% of them seen only once. The sample was peripheral blood. These receptors originate from a human donor in a cohort sampled during active COVID-19.

This clone was observed a handful of times. The chain carries TRBV4-2 and TRBJ2-5, with 8 bases lining up with TRBD2. Germline V gene data show CDR1 as LGHNA and CDR2 as YNFKEQ. V shed 4 bases, J shed 4 bases, and the junction held 5 bases outside the gene matches. CDR3 length equals 14 residues. This CDR3 reads CASSRGLAGETQYF. CDR3 in DNA: TGTGCCAGCAGCCGAGGACTAGCAGGAGAGACCCAGTACTTC.

As to this clone: Other DNA sequences from this sample encode an identical CDR3 as well. The chain employs TRBV3-1 (or the pseudogene TRBV3-2) and TRBJ2-1, with 9 bases fitting TRBD2. The V segment lost 3 bases and the J segment 7 bases; nucleotides outside the gene matches: 4. The germline V gene encodes CDR1 LGHDT and CDR2 YNNKEL (reference sequence). The CDR3 spans 14 residues. The CDR3 DNA reads as TGTGCCAGCAGCCAGCGGGGGGGCCAGAATGAGCAGTTCTTC. This encodes CASSQRGGQNEQFF.

The V gene is TRBV9, the J gene TRBJ1-1; possible D gene TRBD1, 6 bases. In germline, CDR1 is SGDLS, CDR2 YYNGEE. The V and J ends lost 3 bases and 4 bases respectively, with 13 bases between them. The CDR3 has 14 amino acids. The CDR3 here is CASSGQVAGTEAFF. CDR3 sequence (DNA): TGTGCCAGCAGCGGACAGGTCGCAGGCACTGAAGCTTTCTTT.

The chain employs TRBV10-3 and TRBJ2-2; perhaps TRBD1 as D (5 bases). The germline V and J ends were trimmed by 6 bases and 7 bases, with 15 bases remaining between them. Germline V gene data show CDR1 as ENHRY and CDR2 as SYGVKD. The CDR3 runs 14 residues. CDR3 coding DNA: TGTGCCATCAGAGGAGACAGAGTTTTCGGGGAGCTGTTTTTT. It translates to CAIRGDRVFGELFF.

V is TRBV5-6 and J is TRBJ2-5; tentative D call: TRBD1 (5 bases). The germline V gene has CDR1 SGHDT and CDR2 YYEEEE. The CDR3 spans 14 residues. Trimming stripped 0 bases from V and 4 bases from J, with 10 bases between. The CDR3 loop is CASSLVQGSETQYF. The CDR3 nucleotides are TGTGCCAGCAGCTTGGTCCAGGGATCAGAGACCCAGTACTTC. The full variable domain, with the rest looked up from reference TRBV5-6 and TRBJ2-5, is DAGVTQSPTHLIKTRGQQVTLRCSPKSGHDTVSWYQQALGQGPQFIFQYYEEEERQRGNFPDRFSGHQFPNYSSELNVNALLLGDSALYLCASSLVQGSETQYFGPGTRLLVL.

The gene calls are TRBV18 and TRBJ1-2; 12 positions agree with TRBD1. The CDR3 spans 16 residues. The V gene end was trimmed by 3 bases and the J gene end by 0 bases; junction bases not matched to a gene: 2. Germline CDR1 is KGHSH and CDR2 is LQKENI. CDR3 in amino acids: CASSPGQGASNYGYTF. The DNA of the CDR3 is TGTGCCAGCTCACCGGGACAGGGGGCATCTAACTATGGCTACACCTTC.

The gene calls are TRBV7-9 and TRBJ2-1; D perhaps matches TRBD1 (6 bases). The CDR3 is made up of 12 amino acids. Trimming removed 4 bases from V and 12 bases from J, with 13 bases in between. The germline CDR1 and CDR2 sequences are SEHNR and FQNEAQ (reference sequence). The CDR3, as DNA: TGTGCCAGCAGCTGGGGGCCCCACGGGCAGTTCTTC. Its translation: CASSWGPHGQFF.

This clone occurred once. The gene calls are TRBV6-1 and TRBJ1-2; perhaps TRBD1 as D (6 bases). Germline CDR1 is MNHNS and CDR2 is SASEGT. V was shortened by 2 bases and J by 4 bases, with 11 bases between the two germline ends. This CDR3 comprises 14 residues. CDR3 DNA: TGTGCCAGCAGTGAAACTCAGGGGACCTATGGCTACACCTTC. Translating gives CASSETQGTYGYTF.